Reported below is one TCR beta chain. Clones were read by immunoSEQ multiplex PCR, and TCRdb kept only the in-frame ones, dropping some. The table has 70,000 or so clones, 75% to 90% seen once. V was clipped by 9 bases and J by 4 bases; unmatched bases: 13. The CDR3 is 17 amino acids. CDR1 LNHDA and CDR2 SQIVND come from the germline V gene (reference sequence). This entry comes from a study of OX40 agonist ivuxolimab in advanced cancers. The chain combines TRBV19 with TRBJ2-3; TRBD2 aligns across 13 bases. The clonotype comes from an adult with an advanced solid tumor such as melanoma, head and neck, liver or kidney cancer. The starting material was CD4+ or CD8+ T cells sorted from blood, obtained in a trial of the OX40 agonist ivuxolimab. The CDR3 region is CASRRLAGGVVADTQYF. The CDR3, as DNA: TGTGCCAGCCGACGACTAGCGGGAGGAGTAGTAGCAGATACGCAGTATTTT.